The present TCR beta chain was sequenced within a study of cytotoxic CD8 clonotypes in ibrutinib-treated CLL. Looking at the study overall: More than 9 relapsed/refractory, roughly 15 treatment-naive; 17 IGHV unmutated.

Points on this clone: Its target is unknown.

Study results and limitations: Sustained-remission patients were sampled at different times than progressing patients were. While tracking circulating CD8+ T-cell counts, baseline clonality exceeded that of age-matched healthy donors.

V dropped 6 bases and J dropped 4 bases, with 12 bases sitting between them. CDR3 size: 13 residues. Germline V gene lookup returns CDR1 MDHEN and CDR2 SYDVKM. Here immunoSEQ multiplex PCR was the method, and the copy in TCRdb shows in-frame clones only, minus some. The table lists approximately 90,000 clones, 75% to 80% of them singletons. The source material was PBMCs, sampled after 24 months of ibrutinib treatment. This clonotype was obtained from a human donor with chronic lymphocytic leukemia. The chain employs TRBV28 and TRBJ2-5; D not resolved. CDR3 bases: TGTGCCAGCAGCGGAGTGGCACGAGAGACCCAGTACTTC. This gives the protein CASSGVARETQYF.